A single sample gave rise to the 10 T cell receptor beta chains below, sequenced in a study of cytomegalovirus exposure and HLA in healthy donors (dated by TCRdb to 2016 to 2017). Receptors were amplified or captured by the immunoSEQ multiplex PCR assay. For the multiplex PCR, a mixture combining 60 forward primers for TCR Vbeta segments and 13 reverse primers for TCR Jbeta segments was used. Held by TCRdb, this immuneACCESS table contains in-frame sequences only and omits some clones. Under half of the omission traces to an unresolved V gene where checked; the cause of the rest is unknown. Counted in this sample were some 96,000 clones; 65% to 85% of them appeared once. The ten biggest clones cover under 20% of the sample. The specimen sequenced was PBMCs. All receptors derive from a woman aged 60-75 years in good health and CMV-seropositive.

The chain uses TRBV9 and TRBJ1-2; 9 nucleotides line up with TRBD1. Germline CDR1 SGDLS, CDR2 YYNGEE. The V and J ends lost 4 bases and 6 bases, in that order; junction bases with no gene match: 10. The CDR3 runs 15 residues. The CDR3 sequence is CASSSRGGTGNGYTF. In DNA, the CDR3 is TGTGCCAGCAGCTCGAGAGGTGGGACAGGGAATGGCTACACCTTC.

J is TRBJ2-7 and V is TRBV7-9; 9 bases line up with TRBD1. V shed 2 bases, J shed 1 base, and the junction held 6 bases outside the gene matches. This CDR3 has 16 residues. Germline V gives CDR1 SEHNR, CDR2 FQNEAQ (reference sequence). The chain's CDR3 is CASSLTSTGGSYEQYF. The DNA of the CDR3 is TGTGCCAGCAGCTTAACATCGACAGGGGGGTCCTACGAGCAGTACTTC.

The chain is built from TRBV19 and TRBJ2-6; no clear D gene. Trimming stripped 5 bases from V and 0 bases from J, with 11 bases between. Germline assignment: CDR1 LNHDA and CDR2 SQIVND (reference sequence). This CDR3 is built from 16 residues. The CDR3 region is CASSAQATSGANVLTF. DNA of the CDR3: TGTGCCAGTAGTGCTCAGGCGACCTCTGGGGCCAACGTCCTGACTTTC.

This clone was seen once. The chain is built from TRBV28 and TRBJ2-7; TRBD1 aligns across 8 bases. The germline V gene has CDR1 MDHEN and CDR2 SYDVKM. CDR3 length: 15 residues. V lost 5 bases, J lost 3 bases, and 9 bases stayed unmatched. The chain's CDR3 is CASSLGGTGDYEQYF. As DNA, the CDR3 is TGTGCCAGCAGTCTGGGTGGGACAGGAGACTACGAGCAGTACTTC.

The rearrangement joins TRBV6-1 to TRBJ2-1; D uncertain. CDR3 length: 12 amino acids. Germline V lookup: CDR1 MNHNS, CDR2 SASEGT. The germline V and J ends were trimmed by 5 bases and 10 bases, with 12 bases remaining between them. The CDR3 here is CASSLRLREQFF. The CDR3 bases are TGTGCCAGCAGTCTCCGCCTCCGGGAGCAGTTCTTC.

The chain carries TRBV7-8 and TRBJ1-5; weak D call: TRBD1 (6 bases). The CDR3 extends over 15 amino acids. The V gene lost 7 bases and the J gene lost 4 bases, with 17 bases spanning the gap. In germline, CDR1 is SGHVS, CDR2 FQNEAQ. In nucleotides, the CDR3 is TGTGCCAGCAACCCCTCCGGGACACTGAATCAGCCCCAGCATTTT. Translating it yields CASNPSGTLNQPQHF. Full variable domain (remainder filled in from reference TRBV7-8 and TRBJ1-5): GAGVSQSPRYKVAKRGQDVALRCDPISGHVSLFWYQQALGQGPEFLTYFQNEAQLDKSGLPSDRFFAERPEGSVSTLKIQRTQQEDSAVYLCASNPSGTLNQPQHFGDGTRLSIL.

The V gene is TRBV7-9, the J gene TRBJ1-5; the D gene is possibly TRBD1 (5 bases). Germline assignment: CDR1 SEHNR and CDR2 FQNEAQ (reference sequence). V lost 5 bases and J lost 5, with 10 bases in between. The CDR3 contains 13 residues. CDR3 DNA: TGTGCCAGCAGCCCTACCAGGGATCAGCCCCAGCATTTT. Translation gives CASSPTRDQPQHF.

This sequence joins TRBV19 and TRBJ2-5, with TRBD2 identical over 7 bases. The DNA matches TRBJ2-7 better at its end, which makes the J call doubtful. The CDR3 is 14 residues long. Germline V gene lookup returns CDR1 LNHDA and CDR2 SQIVND (reference sequence). CDR3 amino acids: CASRRRGNSYEQYF. The CDR3 DNA reads as TGTGCCAGTAGACGGCGGGGGAACTCCTACGAGCAGTACTTC.

The sample holds a few counts of this clone. The rearrangement uses TRBV5-5 and TRBJ1-1; a possible D gene is TRBD1 (6 bases). Germline V CDR1 and CDR2: SGHKS, YYEKEE (reference sequence). Trimming left V 5 bases short and J 0 bases short, with 17 bases between. CDR3 size: 16 residues. The CDR3 is CASRVQGGKMNTEAFF. CDR3 DNA sequence: TGTGCCAGCAGGGTTCAAGGGGGAAAGATGAACACTGAAGCTTTCTTT. Supplemented by reference TRBV5-5 and TRBJ1-1, the full variable domain reads DAGVTQSPTHLIKTRGQQVTLRCSPISGHKSVSWYQQVLGQGPQFIFQYYEKEERGRGNFPDRFSARQFPNYSSELNVNALLLGDSALYLCASRVQGGKMNTEAFFGQGTRLTVV.

This chain links TRBV5-6 with TRBJ2-2; 7 bases fit TRBD1. This CDR3 has 16 amino acids. Trimming took 5 bases from V and 5 from J; bases not matched to a gene: 12. Germline CDR1 and CDR2: SGHDT and YYEEEE. CDR3 nucleotides: TGTGCCAGCAGTTCTCGACAGGGTCGTTGGACCGGGGAGCTGTTTTTT. It specifies CASSSRQGRWTGELFF. The full variable domain, rest sourced from reference TRBV5-6 and TRBJ2-2, is DAGVTQSPTHLIKTRGQQVTLRCSPKSGHDTVSWYQQALGQGPQFIFQYYEEEERQRGNFPDRFSGHQFPNYSSELNVNALLLGDSALYLCASSSRQGRWTGELFFGEGSRLTVL.